This T cell receptor (beta chain) originates from a study of cytomegalovirus exposure and HLA in healthy donors (dated 2017 in TCRdb). Background on the whole study: According to a later analysis, the 110 or so validation repertoires were produced on the same platform as the approximately 600 repertoires of the first cohort. The study aimed to test whether cataloging public T cell receptors could reveal signatures of past pathogen exposure. Besides the first cohort of around 670 subjects, a separate validation cohort made up of roughly 120 different subjects was used. To predict cytomegalovirus infection status, the study brought together high-throughput TCR immunosequencing, statistical association of individual TCRs with disease status, and machine learning.

Cut back by 5 bases and 6 bases, the V and J ends lie 13 bases apart. CDR3 length: 14 amino acids, cysteine to phenylalanine. Kept here is only the CDR3 DNA, which spans 42 bases and is read in frame from base 1. According to the germline V gene, CDR1 reads SGHTA and CDR2 reads FQGNSA. Separate from the approximately 690-subject first cohort, the validation cohort of 120 subjects was the group to which the donors belonged. Summary of the overall study and its limitations: In both the original and validation cohorts, the classifier was reported to diagnose cytomegalovirus status with high specificity and sensitivity. Subsequent analysis determined that TCRs grouped into clusters in the first cohort also showed a tendency toward co-occurrence across the 130 or so validation repertoires, and 94% of cluster scores exceeded 0. In vitro tests confirmed that a few of the cytomegalovirus-associated TCR beta chains recognize cytomegalovirus antigens. While some public TCRs were present in many individuals, most TCR sequences turned up only very rarely across donors. It was suggested by the authors that the approach could potentially be generalized to other disease states and immunological phenotypes. A later analysis had no HLA typing for the validation cohort, so co-occurrence there was scored across all 130 or so repertoires. The study gave a list of about 150 TCR beta chains associated with cytomegalovirus.

This clone was seen just once. Its antigen is still unknown. No per-base quality is available; no much larger clone lies one base away. The protocol used for the library was the immunoSEQ multiplex PCR assay. As for the authors' bioinformatics: A statistical classification framework was built for diagnosing cytomegalovirus status from the catalog of TCR beta chain sequences. Drawn from immuneACCESS, this table holds only the in-frame rearrangements with V and J called that TCRdb kept. Clones are partly lost; checked studies trace under half to an unresolved V gene and leave the rest unexplained. That table supplies the V and J calls and clone size; D and trimming were determined from the DNA. In all, the sample holds about 110,000 clones, and around 90% of those were seen once. The top ten hold 1.8% of the sample.

The sequenced material came from PBMCs. This sequence uses TRBV7-2 and TRBJ2-2; TRBD1 is possibly the D segment (6 matching bases). This receptor was identified in a young woman in good health and CMV-seropositive. CDR3 region: CASSTNRASGELFF. DNA sequence: TGTGCCAGCAGCACGAACAGGGCCTCCGGGGAGCTGTTTTTT.